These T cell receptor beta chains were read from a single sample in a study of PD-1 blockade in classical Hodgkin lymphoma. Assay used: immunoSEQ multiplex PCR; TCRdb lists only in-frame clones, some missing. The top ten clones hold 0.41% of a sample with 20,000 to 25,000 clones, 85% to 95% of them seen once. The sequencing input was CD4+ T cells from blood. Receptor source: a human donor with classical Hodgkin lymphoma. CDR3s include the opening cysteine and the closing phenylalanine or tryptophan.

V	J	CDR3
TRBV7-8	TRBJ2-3	CASSSRLGLAGEDTQYF
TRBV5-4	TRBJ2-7	CASSLMGGLYEQYF
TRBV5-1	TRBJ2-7	CASSLPGGPYEQYF
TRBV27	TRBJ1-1	CASSLSSSLNTEAFF
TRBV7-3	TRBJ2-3	CASSLSAGGPNTQYF
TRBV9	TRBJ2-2	CASSVEAGGRELFF
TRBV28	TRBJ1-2	CASSITGRYTF
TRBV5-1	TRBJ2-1	CASSLGGGGPEEQFF
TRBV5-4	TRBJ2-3	CASSWFRALGGPDTQYF
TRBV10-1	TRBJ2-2	CASSPANTGELFF
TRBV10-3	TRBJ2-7	CASSPGQGVRLPGEQYF
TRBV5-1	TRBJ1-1	CASSLAPAGQGTEAFF
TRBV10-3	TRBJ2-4	CAIRDRGLGNIQYF
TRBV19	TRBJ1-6	CASSTGTANSPLHF
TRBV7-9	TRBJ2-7	CASSSLGATYEQYF
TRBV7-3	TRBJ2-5	CASSPTGMQETQYF
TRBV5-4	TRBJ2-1	CASTRGGRFDEQFF
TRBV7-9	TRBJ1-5	CASSTDRLGNQPQHF
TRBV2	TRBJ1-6	CAGRQTSRDSPLHF
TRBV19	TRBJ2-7	CASRLGGEQYF
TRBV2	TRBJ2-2	CASTGTRSGELFF
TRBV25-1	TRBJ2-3	CASSGLAGRTSTDTQYF
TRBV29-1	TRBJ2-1	CSVEGKGHIGNEQFF
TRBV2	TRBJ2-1	CASSVDFNEQFF